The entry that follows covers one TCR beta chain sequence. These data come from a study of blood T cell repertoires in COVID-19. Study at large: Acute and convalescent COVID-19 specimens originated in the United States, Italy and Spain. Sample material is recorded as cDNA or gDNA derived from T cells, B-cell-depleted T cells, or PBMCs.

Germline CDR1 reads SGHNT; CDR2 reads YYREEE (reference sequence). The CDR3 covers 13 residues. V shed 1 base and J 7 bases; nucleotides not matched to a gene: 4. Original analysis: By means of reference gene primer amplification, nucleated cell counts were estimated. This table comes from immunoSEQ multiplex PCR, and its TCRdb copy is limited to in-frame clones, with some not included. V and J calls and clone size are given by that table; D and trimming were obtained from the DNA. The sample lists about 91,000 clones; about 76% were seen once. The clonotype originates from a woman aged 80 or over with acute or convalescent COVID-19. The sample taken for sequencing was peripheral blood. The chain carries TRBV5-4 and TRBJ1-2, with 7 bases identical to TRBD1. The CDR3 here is CASSLQGEIGYTF. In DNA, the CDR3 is TGTGCCAGCAGCTTGCAGGGGGAAATTGGCTACACCTTC.